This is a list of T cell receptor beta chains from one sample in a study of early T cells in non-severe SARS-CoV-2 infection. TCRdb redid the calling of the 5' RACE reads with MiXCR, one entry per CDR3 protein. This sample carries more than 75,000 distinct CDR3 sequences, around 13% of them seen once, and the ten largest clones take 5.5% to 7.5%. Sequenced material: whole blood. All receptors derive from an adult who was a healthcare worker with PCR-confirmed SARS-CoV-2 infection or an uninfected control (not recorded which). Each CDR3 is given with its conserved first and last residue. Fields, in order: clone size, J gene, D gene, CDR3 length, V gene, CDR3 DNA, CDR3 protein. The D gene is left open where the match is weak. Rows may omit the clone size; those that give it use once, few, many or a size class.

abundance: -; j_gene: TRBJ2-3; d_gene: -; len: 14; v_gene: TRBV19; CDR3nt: TGTGCCAGTAGGCCAGCCAATAGCACAGATACGCAGTATTTT; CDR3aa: CASRPANSTDTQYF
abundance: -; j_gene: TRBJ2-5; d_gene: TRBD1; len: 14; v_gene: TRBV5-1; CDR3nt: TGCGCCAGCAGCGCAGATACAGGGGTGGGAACCCAGTACTTC; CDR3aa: CASSADTGVGTQYF
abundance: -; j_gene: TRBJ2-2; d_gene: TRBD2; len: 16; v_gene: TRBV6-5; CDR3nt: TGTGCCAGCAGTTACCCCGCGGGGGGGGCCACCGGGGAGCTGTTTTTT; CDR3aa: CASSYPAGGATGELFF
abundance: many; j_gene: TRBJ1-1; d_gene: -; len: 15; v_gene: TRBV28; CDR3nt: TGTGCCAGCATTACTGCCTCCTTTAGGGTCACTGAAGCTTTCTTT; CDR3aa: CASITASFRVTEAFF
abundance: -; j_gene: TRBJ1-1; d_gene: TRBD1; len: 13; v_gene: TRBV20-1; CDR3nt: TGCAGTGCTAGAGAAGGGGGCAACACTGAAGCTTTCTTT; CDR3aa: CSAREGGNTEAFF
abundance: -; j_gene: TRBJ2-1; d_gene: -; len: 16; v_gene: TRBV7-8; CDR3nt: TGTGCCAGCAGCTCTCTGGGGCCAGGGCGCTACAATGAGCAGTTCTTC; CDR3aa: CASSSLGPGRYNEQFF
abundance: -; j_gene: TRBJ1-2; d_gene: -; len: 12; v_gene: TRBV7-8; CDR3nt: TGTGCCAGCAGCTTCCCAAACTATGGCTACACCTTC; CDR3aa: CASSFPNYGYTF
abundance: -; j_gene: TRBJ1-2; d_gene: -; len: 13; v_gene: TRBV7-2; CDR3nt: TGTGCCAGCGCAAATACAGCTAACTATGGCTACACCTTC; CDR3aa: CASANTANYGYTF
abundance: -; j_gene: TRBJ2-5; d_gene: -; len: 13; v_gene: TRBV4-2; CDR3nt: TGTGCCAGCAGCCAAATGACTCAAGAGACCCAGTACTTC; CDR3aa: CASSQMTQETQYF
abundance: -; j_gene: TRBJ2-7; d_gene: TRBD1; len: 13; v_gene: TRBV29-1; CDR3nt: TGCAGCGTTGGGGGCCGACAGGGTTACGAGCAGTACTTC; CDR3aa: CSVGGRQGYEQYF
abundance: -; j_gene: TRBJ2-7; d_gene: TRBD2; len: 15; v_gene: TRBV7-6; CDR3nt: TGTGCCAGCAGCCCGGGGACTAGCGATAGGTACGAGCAGTACTTC; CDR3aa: CASSPGTSDRYEQYF
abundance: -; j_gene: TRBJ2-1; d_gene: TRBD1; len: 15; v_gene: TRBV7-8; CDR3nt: TGTGCCAGCAGCTTAGGGACAGGGACATCGCGAATGGCGTTCTTC; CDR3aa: CASSLGTGTSRMAFF
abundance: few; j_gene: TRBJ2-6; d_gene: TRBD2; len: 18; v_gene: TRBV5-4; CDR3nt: TGTGCCAGCAGCCGAAATAGCGGGGGGGCGACTGGGGCCAACGTCCTGACTTTC; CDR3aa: CASSRNSGGATGANVLTF
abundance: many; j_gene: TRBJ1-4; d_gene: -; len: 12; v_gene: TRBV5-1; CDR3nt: TGCGCCAGCAGAGAGGGGAATGAAAAACTGTTTTTT; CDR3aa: CASREGNEKLFF
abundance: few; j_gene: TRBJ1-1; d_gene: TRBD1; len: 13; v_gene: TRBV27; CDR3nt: TGTGCCAGCTCTCCCGGACAGGGTCTAGAAGCTTTCTTT; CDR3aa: CASSPGQGLEAFF
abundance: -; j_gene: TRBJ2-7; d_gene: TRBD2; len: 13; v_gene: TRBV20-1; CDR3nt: TGCAGTGCCTCCGGGACTAGCTCCTACGAGCAGTACTTC; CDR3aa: CSASGTSSYEQYF
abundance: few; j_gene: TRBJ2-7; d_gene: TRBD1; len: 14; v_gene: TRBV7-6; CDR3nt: TGTGCCAGCAGCCCGACAGGGCCATACTACGAGCAGTACTTC; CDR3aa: CASSPTGPYYEQYF
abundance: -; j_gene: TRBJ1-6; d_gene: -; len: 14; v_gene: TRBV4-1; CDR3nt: TGCGCCAGCAGCCACCGACAGCTCAATTCACCCCTCCACTTT; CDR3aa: CASSHRQLNSPLHF
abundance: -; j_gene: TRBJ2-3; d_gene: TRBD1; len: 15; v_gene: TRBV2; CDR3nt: TGTGCCAGCAGTGAAGGGACAGGGGCCACAGATACGCAGTATTTT; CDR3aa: CASSEGTGATDTQYF
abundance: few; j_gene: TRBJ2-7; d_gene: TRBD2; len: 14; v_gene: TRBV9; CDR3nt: TGTGCCAGCAGCGTAGGTAGCGGGAGGAACGAGCAGTACTTC; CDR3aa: CASSVGSGRNEQYF
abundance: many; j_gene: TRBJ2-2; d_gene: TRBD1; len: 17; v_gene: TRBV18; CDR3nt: TGTGCCAGCTCACCCCTGGGACAGGCTGCGAACACCGGGGAGCTGTTTTTT; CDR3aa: CASSPLGQAANTGELFF
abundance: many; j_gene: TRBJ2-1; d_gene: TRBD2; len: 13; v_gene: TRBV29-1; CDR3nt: TGCAGCGTTGGGGGCGGGAGTTGGGATGAGCAGTTCTTC; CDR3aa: CSVGGGSWDEQFF
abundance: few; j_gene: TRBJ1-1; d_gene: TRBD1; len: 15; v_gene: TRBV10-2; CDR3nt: TGCGCCAGCTCCGGACAGGGGGCGTTGGGCACTGAAGCTTTCTTT; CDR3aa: CASSGQGALGTEAFF
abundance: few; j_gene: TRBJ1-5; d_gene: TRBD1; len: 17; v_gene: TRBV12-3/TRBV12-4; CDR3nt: TGTGCCAGCAGTTCCCGGGGAGGACAGGGAGGCAATCAGCCCCAGCATTTT; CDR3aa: CASSSRGGQGGNQPQHF
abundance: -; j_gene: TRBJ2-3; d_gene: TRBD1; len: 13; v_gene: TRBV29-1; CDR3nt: TGCAGCGCCGGGACAGGTGGGGCAGATACGCAGTATTTT; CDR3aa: CSAGTGGADTQYF
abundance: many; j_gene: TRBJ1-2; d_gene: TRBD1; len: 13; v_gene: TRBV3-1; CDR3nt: TGTGCCAGCAGGGAGCCAGGGGGCAGGGGCTACACCTTC; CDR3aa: CASREPGGRGYTF
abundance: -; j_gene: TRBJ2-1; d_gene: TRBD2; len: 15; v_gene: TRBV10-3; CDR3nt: TGTGCCATCAGTGAGTCAGCAGCGGGAGAGAATGAGCAGTTCTTC; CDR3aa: CAISESAAGENEQFF
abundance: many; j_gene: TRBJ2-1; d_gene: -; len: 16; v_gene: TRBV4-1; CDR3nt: TGCGCCAGCAGCCAAATTCGGGGACTCGCGATGGATGAGCAGTTCTTC; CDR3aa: CASSQIRGLAMDEQFF
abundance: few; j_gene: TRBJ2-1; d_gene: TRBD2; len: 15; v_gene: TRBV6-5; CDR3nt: TGTGCCAGCAGCTTCACTAGCGGGGAGTACAATGAGCAGTTCTTC; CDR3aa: CASSFTSGEYNEQFF
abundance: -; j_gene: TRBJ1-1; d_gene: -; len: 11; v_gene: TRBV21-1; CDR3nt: TGTGCCAGCAGCAGCCCGGGGGAAGCTTTCTTT; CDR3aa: CASSSPGEAFF
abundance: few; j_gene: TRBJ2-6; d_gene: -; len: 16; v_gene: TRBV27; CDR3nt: TGTGCCAGCAGTTTAGTGTGGACCTCTGGGGCCAACGTCCTGACTTTC; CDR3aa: CASSLVWTSGANVLTF
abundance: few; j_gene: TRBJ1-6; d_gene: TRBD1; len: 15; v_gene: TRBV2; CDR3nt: TGTGCCAGCAGGGAAGGGACAGGGGGACTCGCACCCCTCCACTTT; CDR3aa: CASREGTGGLAPLHF
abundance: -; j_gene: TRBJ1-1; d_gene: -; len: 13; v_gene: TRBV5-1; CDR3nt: TGCGCCAGCAGTCCGACGTGGGGCACTGAAGCTTTCTTT; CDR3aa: CASSPTWGTEAFF
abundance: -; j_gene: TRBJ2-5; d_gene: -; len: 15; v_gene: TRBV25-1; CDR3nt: TGTGCCAGCAGTGAACAGGGGAGACCCCAAGAGACCCAGTACTTC; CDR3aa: CASSEQGRPQETQYF
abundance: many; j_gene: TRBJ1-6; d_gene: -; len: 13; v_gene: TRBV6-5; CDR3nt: TGTGCCAGCAGTTTGCGGGAGCGTTCACCCCTCCACTTT; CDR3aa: CASSLRERSPLHF
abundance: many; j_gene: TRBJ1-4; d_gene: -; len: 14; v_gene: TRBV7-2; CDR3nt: TGTGCCAGCAGCCCCCGCGGGGGGCGAGAAAAACTGTTTTTT; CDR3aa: CASSPRGGREKLFF
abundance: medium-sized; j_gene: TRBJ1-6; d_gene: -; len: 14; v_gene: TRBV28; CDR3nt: TGTGCCAGCAGTTTCATGGTCGGGAATTCACCCCTCCACTTT; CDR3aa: CASSFMVGNSPLHF
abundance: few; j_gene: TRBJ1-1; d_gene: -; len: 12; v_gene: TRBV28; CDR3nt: TGTGCCAGCAGTTCCCGGGGGACTGAAGCTTTCTTT; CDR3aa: CASSSRGTEAFF
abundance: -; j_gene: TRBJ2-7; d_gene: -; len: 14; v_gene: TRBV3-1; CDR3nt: TGTGCCAGCAGCCGCGGACACGAAAACTACGAGCAGTACTTC; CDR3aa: CASSRGHENYEQYF
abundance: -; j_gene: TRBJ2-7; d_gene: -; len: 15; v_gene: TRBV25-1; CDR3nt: TGTGCCAGCAGTGAATATAAAGGGCACCCCTACGAGCAGTACTTC; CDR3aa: CASSEYKGHPYEQYF